These T cell receptor beta chains were read from a single sample in a study of CD4 and CD8 cells across lung adenocarcinoma regions. TCRdb itself ran the PCR reads through MiXCR, one entry per CDR3 protein. This table holds approximately 17,000 distinct CDR3 sequences, 46% found once. Sample: CD4+ T cells from the margin of a lung tumor. These receptors originate from a male donor with lung adenocarcinoma. The CD4 and CD8 labels of this study may be unreliable. Each CDR3 is given with its conserved first and last residue. Fields, in order: J gene, V gene, D gene, clone size, CDR3 length, CDR3 protein, CDR3 DNA. D genes are given only for firm matches. Expanded clones get a size class; other rows say once, few or many, or leave the size out.

TRBJ1-2 TRBV6-2/TRBV6-3 - few 11 CASSYNYGYTF TGTGCCAGCAGTTACAACTATGGCTACACCTTC
TRBJ2-7 TRBV27 - medium-sized 15 CASSSRDAAHYEQYF TGTGCCAGCAGTTCCCGGGACGCCGCCCACTACGAGCAGTACTTC
TRBJ2-7 TRBV6-1 TRBD2 - 16 CASRTLSSGGYYEQYF TGTGCCAGCAGAACCCTTTCTAGCGGGGGGTACTACGAGCAGTACTTC
TRBJ2-1 TRBV6-5 TRBD1 - 15 CASSTDRGLYNEQFF TGTGCCAGCAGTACCGACAGGGGGCTCTACAATGAGCAGTTCTTC
TRBJ1-6 TRBV10-2 TRBD1 - 14 CASGGQGYNSPLHF TGCGCCAGCGGGGGACAGGGATATAATTCACCCCTCCACTTT
TRBJ2-1 TRBV6-1 TRBD1 - 15 CASSKTGESYNEQFF TGTGCCAGCAGTAAAACAGGGGAGTCCTACAATGAGCAGTTCTTC
TRBJ1-5 TRBV6-4 - many 18 CASSDSGVRVRFNQPQHF TGTGCCAGCAGTGACTCAGGAGTACGTGTCCGCTTCAATCAGCCCCAGCATTTT
TRBJ2-3 TRBV6-5 - few 14 CASSYQTSTDTQYF TGTGCCAGCAGTTACCAGACTAGCACAGATACGCAGTATTTT
TRBJ2-5 TRBV20-1 TRBD2 - 14 CSARGSSGQETQYF TGCAGTGCTAGAGGGTCTAGCGGCCAAGAGACCCAGTACTTC
TRBJ2-7 TRBV6-1 TRBD2 - 17 CASTYRGGSGRIYEQYF TGTGCCAGCACATACAGGGGAGGCAGCGGGAGGATATACGAGCAGTACTTC
TRBJ2-3 TRBV4-1 - many 13 CASSQLSADTQYF TGCGCCAGCAGCCAACTTTCCGCAGATACGCAGTATTTT
TRBJ1-6 TRBV6-5 - - 15 CASSYSSFGNSPLHF TGTGCCAGCAGTTACTCGTCCTTCGGAAATTCACCCCTCCACTTT
TRBJ2-1 TRBV4-2 TRBD2 medium-sized 17 CASSQDTGEGSYNEQFF TGTGCCAGCAGCCAAGATACGGGGGAGGGCTCCTACAATGAGCAGTTCTTC
TRBJ2-5 TRBV12-3/TRBV12-4 TRBD1 - 15 CASSSIGQGQETQYF TGTGCCAGCAGTTCAATCGGACAGGGCCAAGAGACCCAGTACTTC
TRBJ2-2 TRBV3-1 - many 11 CASSQAGELFF TGTGCCAGCAGCCAAGCCGGGGAGCTGTTTTTT
TRBJ2-3 TRBV6-5 - few 16 CASSYFGGEVTDTQYF TGTGCCAGCAGTTATTTTGGGGGAGAGGTAACAGATACGCAGTATTTT
TRBJ2-3 TRBV4-1 - - 16 CASRAPQLRATNTQYF TGCGCCAGCCGCGCCCCGCAGCTGCGAGCCACAAATACGCAGTATTTT
TRBJ2-1 TRBV9 - many 16 CASSVDISLGDNEQFF TGTGCCAGCAGCGTAGATATCTCACTCGGGGACAATGAGCAGTTCTTC
TRBJ2-5 TRBV4-1 TRBD2 many 19 CASSHPGLAGGVGRETQYF TGCGCCAGCAGCCATCCGGGACTAGCGGGAGGGGTGGGAAGAGAGACCCAGTACTTC
TRBJ2-4 TRBV10-2 - once 13 CARGVWATNIQYF TGCGCCAGGGGGGTGTGGGCCACAAACATTCAGTATTTC
TRBJ2-1 TRBV27 TRBD1 many 15 CASRYHGTENNEQFF TGTGCCAGCAGGTATCACGGGACAGAGAACAATGAGCAGTTCTTC
TRBJ2-4 TRBV6-1 TRBD1 - 15 CASSIQGQGADIQYF TGTGCCAGCAGTATTCAGGGACAGGGCGCAGACATTCAGTATTTC
TRBJ1-1 TRBV6-1 - many 17 CASRKYRAGFGNTEAFF TGTGCCAGCAGGAAATACAGGGCGGGGTTCGGGAACACTGAAGCTTTCTTT
TRBJ2-1 TRBV28 TRBD2 - 14 CASSLPSGRSEQFF TGTGCCAGCAGTTTACCCAGCGGGAGGAGTGAGCAGTTCTTC
TRBJ2-1 TRBV9 TRBD1 - 15 CASTPQGQSYNEQFF TGTGCCAGCACCCCACAGGGGCAAAGCTACAATGAGCAGTTCTTC
TRBJ2-1 TRBV6-8 TRBD2 many 18 CASSYPTSGRAEGNEQFF TGTGCCAGCAGTTACCCGACTAGCGGGAGGGCAGAAGGCAATGAGCAGTTCTTC
TRBJ1-6 TRBV6-1 - many 15 CASSEGWGSNSPLHF TGTGCCAGCAGTGAAGGATGGGGTTCTAATTCACCCCTCCACTTT
TRBJ1-1 TRBV6-1 - once 14 CASRIPGQRTEAFF TGTGCCAGCAGGATACCGGGCCAGCGGACTGAAGCTTTCTTT
TRBJ2-1 TRBV10-1 - - 14 CASSESVLYNEQFF TGCGCCAGCAGTGAGTCCGTACTCTACAATGAGCAGTTCTTC
TRBJ2-3 TRBV6-1 TRBD1 few 13 CATGTGGSDTQYF TGTGCCACCGGGACAGGGGGGTCAGATACGCAGTATTTT
TRBJ2-1 TRBV6-1 - - 15 CASTLGAGTYNEQFF TGTGCCAGCACCCTAGGGGCGGGGACCTACAATGAGCAGTTCTTC
TRBJ2-2 TRBV6-1 - - 14 CASRSGQNTGELFF TGTGCCAGCAGAAGCGGGCAGAACACCGGGGAGCTGTTTTTT
TRBJ2-3 TRBV10-3 TRBD1 - 12 CAIGQGTDTQYF TGTGCCATCGGACAGGGGACAGATACGCAGTATTTT
TRBJ2-5 TRBV10-2 - - 17 CASSEGLGVRDQETQYF TGCGCCAGCAGTGAGGGGCTCGGGGTCAGAGACCAAGAGACTCAGTACTTC
TRBJ2-3 TRBV4-2 - - 14 CASSQGLDSDTQYF TGTGCCAGCAGCCAAGGACTAGACTCAGATACGCAGTATTTT
TRBJ2-7 TRBV6-1 TRBD2 few 15 CASSELPGGEYEQYF TGTGCCAGCAGTGAACTCCCGGGGGGAGAGTACGAGCAGTACTTC
TRBJ2-5 TRBV7-2 TRBD2 few 14 CASSFQRGQETQYF TGTGCCAGCAGCTTTCAGCGGGGGCAAGAGACCCAGTACTTC
TRBJ2-1 TRBV24-1 TRBD2 medium-sized 13 CATSVPGGNEQFF TGTGCCACCTCGGTCCCGGGGGGGAATGAGCAGTTCTTC
TRBJ2-3 TRBV12-3/TRBV12-4 TRBD2 few 15 CASRSQAGAADTQYF TGTGCCAGCAGGTCCCAAGCGGGAGCAGCAGATACGCAGTATTTT
TRBJ2-7 TRBV25-1 TRBD1 many 16 CASSEGWGQDYYEQYF TGTGCCAGCAGTGAAGGGTGGGGACAGGACTACTACGAGCAGTACTTC
TRBJ2-1 TRBV6-1 TRBD2 - 15 CASSELAGANNEQFF TGTGCCAGCAGTGAGCTAGCGGGAGCCAACAATGAGCAGTTCTTC